This TCR beta chain derives from a study of graft-versus-host responses after intestinal transplantation. V lost 3 bases and J 4 bases, leaving 14 bases between the germline ends. From germline, CDR1 is SGHAT and CDR2 FQNNGV. The CDR3 spans 15 residues. Method: immunoSEQ multiplex PCR; TCRdb's copy keeps in-frame clones and lacks some. The sample holds about 89,000 clones, about 93% seen once. Findings of the study overall: GvH clonotypes were identified within recipient marrow, with a subset emerging first in ileum or blood.

As to this clone: Its antigen is unknown.

The chain employs TRBV11-2 and TRBJ2-3; D is perhaps TRBD1 (6 bases). This sequence was found in a human donor who received an intestinal transplant. The sample was unstimulated CD8+ T cells sorted from spleen or lymph node cells, taken before intestinal transplant. The CDR3 reads CASSFRGPGADTQYF. The DNA for the CDR3 is TGTGCCAGCAGCTTCAGGGGACCTGGGGCAGATACGCAGTATTTT.